One sample yielded the 17 T cell receptor beta chains listed below, sequenced in a study of technical replicates of blood from a handful of donors. Sequenced by immunoSEQ multiplex PCR; TCRdb stores in-frame clones only, minus some. The data hold about 80,000 clones, with around 96% observed a single time. Source material: T cells isolated from PBMCs. Source of these receptors: a human donor in good health.

This clone was recorded a few times. The chain's CDR3 is CASSIGRDTQYF. The CDR3 DNA reads as TGTGCCAGCAGCATAGGCAGGGATACGCAGTATTTT. The chain recombines TRBV11-2 with TRBJ2-3; no firm D call. CDR3 size: 12 residues. Germline CDR1 SGHAT, CDR2 FQNNGV. Trimming shortened V by 5 bases and J by 6 bases, and 9 bases separated the two germline ends.

The V gene is TRBV29-1, the J gene TRBJ2-7; maybe TRBD1 (6 bases). From germline, CDR1 is SQVTM and CDR2 ANQGSEA. Trimming removed 5 bases at V and 0 bases at J, with 11 bases between. The CDR3 runs to 13 residues. The CDR3 DNA sequence: TGCAGCGTTTTGGTGGGACACTCCTACGAGCAGTACTTC. Protein: CSVLVGHSYEQYF.

The rearrangement joins TRBV11-1 to TRBJ2-1; TRBD2 aligns across 8 bases. Trimming at V came to 3 bases and at J to 1 base, leaving 8 bases not matched to a gene. The CDR3 totals 17 residues. Germline CDR1 and CDR2: SGHAT and FQDESV (reference sequence). The CDR3 region has the DNA TGTGCCAGCAGCTTGCTAAGTAGCGGGAAATCCTACAATGAGCAGTTCTTC. Translation gives CASSLLSSGKSYNEQFF.

CDR3 DNA: TGTGCCAGCAGGACTCCGGGCTCTGGAAACACCATATATTTT. Protein product: CASRTPGSGNTIYF. This chain joins TRBV6-5 and TRBJ1-3; D is ambiguous. Looked up from germline, CDR1 is MNHEY and CDR2 is SVGAGI. CDR3 length equals 14 residues. Trimming stripped 6 bases from V and 0 bases from J, with 9 bases between.

This rearrangement joins TRBV7-9 to TRBJ2-5; tentative D call: TRBD2 (6 bases). Trimming cost V 5 bases and J 2 bases, with 9 bases left between them. Germline V lookup: CDR1 SEHNR, CDR2 FQNEAQ (reference sequence). The CDR3 runs to 13 residues. The CDR3 DNA follows: TGTGCCAGCAGCGGGCGGGGACAAGAGACCCAGTACTTC. This gives the protein CASSGRGQETQYF.

The rearrangement uses TRBV7-6 and TRBJ2-2; 8 bases match TRBD1. The germline gives CDR1 SGHVS, CDR2 FNYEAQ. Trimming cost V 3 bases and J 4 bases; bases outside gene matches: 4. CDR3 length: 15 residues. The chain's CDR3 is CASSFRGPSTGELFF. CDR3 DNA sequence: TGTGCCAGCAGCTTCAGGGGGCCTAGCACCGGGGAGCTGTTTTTT.

The chain couples TRBV4-3 to TRBJ2-7; no firm D call. V lost 6 bases and J lost 1, with 16 bases in between. The CDR3 sequence is 15 residues long. In germline, CDR1 is LGHNA, CDR2 YSLEER. The CDR3 nucleotides read TGCGCCAGCAGTCCAGATCTCCTTTATTCCTACGAGCAGTACTTC. It codes for CASSPDLLYSYEQYF.

V is TRBV4-2 and J is TRBJ2-1; possible D gene TRBD1, 6 bases. CDR1 and CDR2 from the germline V gene are LGHNA and YNFKEQ. V dropped 1 base and J dropped 6 bases, with 10 bases sitting between them. This CDR3 comprises 14 residues. The CDR3 region has the DNA TGTGCCAGCAGCCAAGTTACAGGGATCAATGAGCAGTTCTTC. Protein: CASSQVTGINEQFF.

This clone appeared once. This rearrangement joins TRBV11-2 to TRBJ1-1, with 8 bases lining up with TRBD1. CDR3 length: 15 residues. With V trimmed by 3 bases and J by 1 base, 4 bases remained unmatched. Germline CDR1 reads SGHAT; CDR2 reads FQNNGV. The CDR3: CASSLLGQANTEAFF. The CDR3 DNA sequence: TGTGCCAGCAGCTTGTTGGGACAGGCGAACACTGAAGCTTTCTTT.

The V gene is TRBV2, the J gene TRBJ1-1; D gene unclear. The CDR3 has 13 amino acids. CDR1 is SNHLY and CDR2 is FYNNEI in the germline V gene. V was clipped by 11 bases and J by 10 bases, with 23 bases between them. Written as DNA, the CDR3 is TGTGCCTGCCTAGGCTCCCCTCCGTTGGTAGCTTTCTTT. The encoded protein is CACLGSPPLVAFF.

The rearrangement links TRBV27 to TRBJ1-1; 7 nucleotides agree with TRBD1. Germline V lookup: CDR1 MNHEY, CDR2 SMNVEV (reference sequence). This CDR3 is built from 17 residues. Losses at the gene ends were 2 bases for V and 0 bases for J; bases not matched to a gene: 9. This CDR3 reads CASSLTPDRIMNTEAFF. Written as DNA, the CDR3 is TGTGCCAGCAGTTTAACCCCGGACAGGATTATGAACACTGAAGCTTTCTTT.

The chain links TRBV28 to TRBJ1-2; D is undetermined. The CDR3 is made up of 14 amino acids. Germline V gene sequence: CDR1 MDHEN, CDR2 SYDVKM. V was clipped by 3 bases and J by 4 bases, with 12 bases between them. In DNA, the CDR3 is TGTGCCAGCAGTTTGGCAGGTTTAACCTATGGCTACACCTTC. Protein sequence: CASSLAGLTYGYTF.

The J gene is TRBJ2-7, the V gene TRBV19, with unresolved D. The CDR3 totals 11 residues. Trimming stripped 9 bases from V and 9 bases from J, with 15 bases between. Germline V CDR1 and CDR2: LNHDA, SQIVND (reference sequence). DNA of the CDR3: TGTGCCAGGCAGATCCCTTCCTCGCAGTACTTC. Translating it yields CARQIPSSQYF.

Only one count was recorded for this clone. The chain links TRBV5-4 to TRBJ2-1; tentatively, D is TRBD1 (6 bases). Looked up from germline, CDR1 is SGHNT and CDR2 is YYREEE (reference sequence). V was cut by 4 bases and J by 4 bases, with 15 bases left in between. The CDR3 covers 15 residues. As DNA, the CDR3 is TGTGCCAGCAGCCCGGGGACACTTTTATACAATGAGCAGTTCTTC. Encoded protein: CASSPGTLLYNEQFF.

V and J are TRBV4-2 and TRBJ2-3; 11 nucleotides agree with TRBD2. The CDR3 consists of 15 residues. Germline trimming cut 4 bases from V and 2 bases from J; bases unmatched to any gene: 2. Germline V gene lookup returns CDR1 LGHNA and CDR2 YNFKEQ. The CDR3 loop reads CASSPGLAATDTQYF. The CDR3 DNA reads TGTGCCAGCAGCCCGGGACTAGCGGCCACAGATACGCAGTATTTT.

V is TRBV5-1 and J is TRBJ2-3; 10 nucleotides match TRBD1. This CDR3 region has 15 residues. Germline V gene data show CDR1 as SGHRS and CDR2 as YFSETQ. Unmatched junction bases numbered 5, after V lost 5 bases and J lost 2 bases. The CDR3 region has the DNA TGCGCCAGCAGGCGAGGACAGGGGGTCACAGATACGCAGTATTTT. Protein sequence: CASRRGQGVTDTQYF.

V is TRBV10-3 and J is TRBJ1-4; no reliable D call. V was pared by 7 bases and J by 6 bases, with 15 bases between. Germline values: CDR1 ENHRY, CDR2 SYGVKD. The CDR3 is 14 amino acids. CDR3 region: CAINERLDDEKLFF. In DNA, the CDR3 is TGTGCCATCAATGAACGGTTAGATGATGAAAAACTGTTTTTT.